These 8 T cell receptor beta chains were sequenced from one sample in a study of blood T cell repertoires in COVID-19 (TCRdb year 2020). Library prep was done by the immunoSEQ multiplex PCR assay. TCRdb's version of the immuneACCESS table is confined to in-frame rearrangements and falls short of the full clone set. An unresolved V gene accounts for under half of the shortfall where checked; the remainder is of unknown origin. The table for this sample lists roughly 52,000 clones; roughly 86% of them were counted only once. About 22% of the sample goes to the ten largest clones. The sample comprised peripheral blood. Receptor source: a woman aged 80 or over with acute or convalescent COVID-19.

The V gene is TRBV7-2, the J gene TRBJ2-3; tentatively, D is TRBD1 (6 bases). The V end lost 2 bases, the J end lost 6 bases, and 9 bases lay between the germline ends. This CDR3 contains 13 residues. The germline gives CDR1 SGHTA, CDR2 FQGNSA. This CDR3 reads CASSLYRVDTQYF. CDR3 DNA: TGTGCCAGCAGCTTATACAGGGTGGATACGCAGTATTTT.

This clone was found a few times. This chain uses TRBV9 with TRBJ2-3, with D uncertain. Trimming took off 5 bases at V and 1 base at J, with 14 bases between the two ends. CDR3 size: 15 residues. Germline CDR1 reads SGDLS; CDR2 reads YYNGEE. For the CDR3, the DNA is TGTGCCAGCAGTGAAACGTCCACAGGCACAGATACGCAGTATTTT. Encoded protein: CASSETSTGTDTQYF.

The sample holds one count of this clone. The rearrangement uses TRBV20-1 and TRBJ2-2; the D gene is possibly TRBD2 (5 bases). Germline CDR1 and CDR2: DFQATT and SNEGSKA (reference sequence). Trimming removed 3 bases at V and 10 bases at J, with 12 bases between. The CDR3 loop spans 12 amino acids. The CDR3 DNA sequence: TGCAGTGCTAGTCGACAACGGGAGGAGCTGTTTTTT. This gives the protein CSASRQREELFF.

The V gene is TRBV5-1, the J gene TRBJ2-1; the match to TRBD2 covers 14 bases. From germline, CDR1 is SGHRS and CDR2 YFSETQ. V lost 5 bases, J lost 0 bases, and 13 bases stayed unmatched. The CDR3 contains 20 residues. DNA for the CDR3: TGCGCCAGCAGTTCCGAAGGCGGACTAGCGGGAGGTAGCTCCTACAATGAGCAGTTCTTC. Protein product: CASSSEGGLAGGSSYNEQFF.

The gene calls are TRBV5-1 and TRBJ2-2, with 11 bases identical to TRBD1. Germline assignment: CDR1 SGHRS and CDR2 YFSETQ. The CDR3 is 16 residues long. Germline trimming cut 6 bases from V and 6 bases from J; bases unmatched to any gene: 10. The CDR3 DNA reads TGCGCCAGCACTACAGGCGGGACAGGGGGGTCCGGGGAGCTGTTTTTT. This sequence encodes CASTTGGTGGSGELFF.

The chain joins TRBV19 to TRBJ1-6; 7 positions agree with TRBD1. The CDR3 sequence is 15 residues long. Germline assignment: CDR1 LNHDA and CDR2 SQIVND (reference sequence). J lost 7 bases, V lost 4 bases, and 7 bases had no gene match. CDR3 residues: CASSNSRGPNSPLHF. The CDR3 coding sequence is TGTGCCAGTAGTAACTCGAGGGGGCCAAATTCACCCCTCCACTTT. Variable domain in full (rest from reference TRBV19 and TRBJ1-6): DGGITQSPKYLFRKEGQNVTLSCEQNLNHDAMYWYRQDPGQGLRLIYYSQIVNDFQKGDIAEGYSVSREKKESFPLTVTSAQKNPTAFYLCASSNSRGPNSPLHFGNGTRLTVT.

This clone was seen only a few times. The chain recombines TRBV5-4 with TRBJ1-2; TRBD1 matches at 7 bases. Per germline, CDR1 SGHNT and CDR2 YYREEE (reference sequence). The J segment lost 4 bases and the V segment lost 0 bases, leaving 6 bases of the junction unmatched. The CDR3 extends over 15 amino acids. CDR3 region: CASSLARGDVYGYTF. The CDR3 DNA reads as TGTGCCAGCAGCTTGGCCAGGGGGGACGTCTATGGCTACACCTTC.

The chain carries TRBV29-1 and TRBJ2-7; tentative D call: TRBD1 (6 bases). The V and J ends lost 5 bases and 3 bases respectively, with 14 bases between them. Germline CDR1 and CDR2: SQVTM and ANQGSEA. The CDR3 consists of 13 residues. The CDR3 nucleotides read TGCAGCGTTTCGGACAGACTCAACTACGAGCAGTACTTC. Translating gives CSVSDRLNYEQYF.